This T cell receptor (beta chain) was recorded in a study of cytomegalovirus exposure and HLA in healthy donors. Regarding the study as a whole: 87-base-pair reads could not separate some V segments, including TRBV6-2 and TRBV6-3.

This clone was picked up a small number of times. Its antigen is not identified. The CDR3 length is 16 residues. The germline V gene encodes CDR1 SGHDT and CDR2 YYEEEE. The V and J ends lost 0 bases and 4 bases, in that order; junction bases with no gene match: 6. A multiplex PCR was run with 60 Vbeta primers and 13 Jbeta primers. Clones were sequenced by immunoSEQ multiplex PCR, and TCRdb holds only the in-frame ones, with some missing. This sample yields around 150,000 clones, of which roughly 72% are seen a single time; less than 8.5% belongs to the top ten. This TCR derives from a man in his forties or fifties in good health and CMV-seropositive. The rearrangement uses TRBV5-6 and TRBJ2-3; 9 positions match TRBD1. Sequencing input: PBMCs. DNA of the CDR3: TGTGCCAGCAGCTTGGGCACAGGGGGCGCATCAGATACGCAGTATTTT. It specifies CASSLGTGGASDTQYF.